A selection of T cell receptor beta chains follows, all from one sample in a study of beta chain features in type 1 diabetes. TCRdb's copy holds only in-frame clones and misses some; the assay was immunoSEQ multiplex PCR. The sample shows a few hundred thousand clones, 16% of them seen only once. The sequencing sample was made of naive CD4+ T cells from blood. These receptors were collected from a man between 25 and 39 years old with type 1 diabetes. Both conserved end residues are part of each CDR3. D genes are given only for firm matches. Part of the rows lack a size; the others show once, few, many or a class for expanded clones.

j_gene	abundance	v_gene	d_gene	CDR3nt	CDR3aa
TRBJ2-1	.	TRBV4-1	TRBD2	TGCGCCAGCAGCAGGGCGGGAGGGCCCCACAATGAGCAGTTCTTC	CASSRAGGPHNEQFF
TRBJ2-7	few	TRBV15	TRBD1	TGTGCCACCAGAGACGGACAGGGGGCTTTCTACGAGCAGTACTTC	CATRDGQGAFYEQYF
TRBJ1-5	.	TRBV29-1	.	TGCAGCGTTGTACATGGGCAGGGCAATCAGCCCCAGCATTTT	CSVVHGQGNQPQHF
TRBJ2-1	few	TRBV30	.	TGTGCCTGGAGTCGGGGGGCGTTCAATGAGCAGTTCTTC	CAWSRGAFNEQFF
TRBJ2-7	.	TRBV29-1	.	TGCAGCGTTGAATATAGTTCCTACGAGCAGTACTTC	CSVEYSSYEQYF
TRBJ2-5	.	TRBV5-1	.	TGCGCCAGCAGCTTGTCGGCAGCGGAAGAGACCCAGTACTTC	CASSLSAAEETQYF
TRBJ2-7	few	TRBV30	TRBD2	TGTGCCTGGAGTCCCGTCCCCTTTTCGGGAGGTCCCAACGAGCAGTACTTC	CAWSPVPFSGGPNEQYF
TRBJ2-7	.	TRBV7-8	.	TGTGCCAGCAGTCTCCTTCGCGGGTTAAGCTCCTACGAGCAGTACTTC	CASSLLRGLSSYEQYF
TRBJ2-3	few	TRBV9	.	TGTGCCAGCAGCCTTTTATACACAGATACGCAGTATTTT	CASSLLYTDTQYF
TRBJ2-6	.	TRBV30	.	TGTGCCTTGTTAGGGGAGGCAGGGGCCAACGTCCTGACTTTC	CALLGEAGANVLTF
TRBJ2-4	few	TRBV14	.	TGTGCCAGCTCCGTCGGTACAGGGCTAAACATTCAGTACTTC	CASSVGTGLNIQYF
TRBJ2-1	.	TRBV30	.	TGTGCCTGGAGGTCTGGGCACAATGAGCAGTTCTTC	CAWRSGHNEQFF
TRBJ2-6	.	TRBV7-2	.	TGTGCTATCGAGCGCTCTGGGGCCAACGTCCTGACTTTC	CAIERSGANVLTF
TRBJ2-2	.	TRBV10-3	.	TGTGCCATCACTCAGGACGATAGGACCGGGGAGCTGTTTTTT	CAITQDDRTGELFF
TRBJ2-1	.	TRBV7-4	.	TGTGCCAGCAGCTTAGCTCAAAACAATGAGCAGTTCTTC	CASSLAQNNEQFF
TRBJ2-7	.	TRBV7-2	.	TGTGCCAGCAGCTTAGTATCCCGCGAGCAGTACTTC	CASSLVSREQYF
TRBJ2-7	.	TRBV7-2	TRBD1	TGTGCCAGCAGCCGACAGGGGGCCTACGAGCAGTACTTC	CASSRQGAYEQYF
TRBJ1-1	.	TRBV7-2	TRBD1	TGTGCCAGCAGCCCTCCGGGACAGGCGAACACTGAAGCTTTCTTT	CASSPPGQANTEAFF
TRBJ2-7	.	TRBV7-2	.	TGTGCCAGCAGCGAAGCCCGTGCAGGGCAGTACTTC	CASSEARAGQYF
TRBJ1-2	.	TRBV13	.	TGTGCCAGCAGCTTAGACGGTACGCTTATTAACTATGGCTACACCTTC	CASSLDGTLINYGYTF
TRBJ2-6	.	TRBV7-2	.	TGTGCCAGCAGCTTACCGGGACTGCCAGCCGTCCTGACTTTC	CASSLPGLPAVLTF
TRBJ1-1	.	TRBV20-1	.	TGCAGTGCTAGAGAGAACACTGAAGCTTTCTTT	CSARENTEAFF
TRBJ2-3	.	TRBV9	.	TGTGCCAGCAGCGTACAGACAGACACAGATACGCAGTATTTT	CASSVQTDTDTQYF
TRBJ2-1	.	TRBV4-3	.	TGCGCCAGCAGCCAAGCGGGAGATGGTGAGCAGTTCTTC	CASSQAGDGEQFF
TRBJ2-1	few	TRBV4-1	TRBD2	TGCGCCAGCAGCCGAAGACTAGCGGGAAACAATGAGCAGTTCTTC	CASSRRLAGNNEQFF
TRBJ1-1	few	TRBV30	TRBD1	TGTGCCTGGAGTAGGGGACAGGGGAACACTGAAGCTTTCTTT	CAWSRGQGNTEAFF
TRBJ2-1	few	TRBV6-5	TRBD1	TGTGCCAGCATCAAAGGGGACAGGGACCACAATGAGCAGTTCTTC	CASIKGDRDHNEQFF
TRBJ2-7	.	TRBV29-1	TRBD2	TGCAGCGTTAAGGGACTAGCGGGAGTGTACGAGCAGTACTTC	CSVKGLAGVYEQYF
TRBJ2-1	.	TRBV19	.	TGTGCCAGTAGTATAGGACCCCGGGACCCGGCGATCTTC	CASSIGPRDPAIF
TRBJ2-5	few	TRBV5-1	.	TGCGCCAGCAGCTTGGCGGCAGTACAAGAGACCCAGTACTTC	CASSLAAVQETQYF
TRBJ2-1	few	TRBV28	.	TGTGCCAGCAGCCTCGGGAGTTCCTACAATGAGCAGTTCTTC	CASSLGSSYNEQFF
TRBJ2-5	once	TRBV28	TRBD1	TGTGCCAGCAGTTTGGACAGGGTAGAGACCCAGTACTTC	CASSLDRVETQYF
TRBJ1-2	.	TRBV7-7	.	TGTGCTAGCAGCTTAATCGGGCGAGATAACTATGGCTACACCTTC	CASSLIGRDNYGYTF
TRBJ2-7	.	TRBV15	.	TGTGCCACCAGCAGAGATCAGCTAGCCCTGAGCTACGAGCAGTACTTC	CATSRDQLALSYEQYF
TRBJ1-1	.	TRBV19	.	TGTGCCACAAACACAGGGCGGGACACTGAAGCTTTCTTT	CATNTGRDTEAFF
TRBJ2-7	few	TRBV25-1	TRBD1	TGTGCCAGCAGTGAAAGCCGGGACAGGGGTTGGTTCGAGCAGTACTTC	CASSESRDRGWFEQYF
TRBJ2-7	.	TRBV4-3	.	TGCGCCAGCAGCCAACTTGGTCGCGGGACCGAGCAGTACTTC	CASSQLGRGTEQYF
TRBJ2-7	few	TRBV25-1	.	TGTGCCAGCAGTGCCGGGGACGCGAGCTCCTACGAGCAGTACTTC	CASSAGDASSYEQYF
TRBJ1-5	.	TRBV29-1	.	TGCAGCGTGTCGGGGGCTAGCAATCAGCCCCAGCATTTT	CSVSGASNQPQHF
TRBJ2-2	.	TRBV12-5	.	TGTGCTACTGGTTTCGAGGTTACCGGGGAGCTGTTTTTT	CATGFEVTGELFF